This T cell receptor beta chain is drawn from a study of identifying expanded T cells in peripheral blood. In the case of this clone: Its target is unknown.

No infections or other immune events were documented during collection. The method was immunoSEQ multiplex PCR; TCRdb's version includes in-frame clones alone and lacks a portion of them. The sample consists of approximately 58,000 clones, around 83% of them appearing once. Study outcomes and limitations: Over around two and four weeks, about 15 and 19 clones changed, versus 1.2 between replicates. Clone count variance between approximately two-week samples rose with total template count.

This receptor was identified in a person between 18 and 70 years old in good health. The material sequenced was blood.

CDR3 amino acids: CASSERSTYEQYV. The CDR3 nucleotides read TGTGCCAGCAGTGAACGGTCCACCTACGAGCAGTACGTC. The chain employs TRBV6-1 and TRBJ2-7; D remains ambiguous. CDR1 and CDR2 from the germline V gene are MNHNS and SASEGT. V dropped 2 bases and J dropped 2 bases, with 7 bases sitting between them. CDR3 length: 13 amino acids.